This is a list of T cell receptor beta chains from one sample in a study of blood T cell repertoires in COVID-19. The method was immunoSEQ multiplex PCR; TCRdb's version includes in-frame clones alone and lacks a portion of them. The profile shows tens of thousands of clones, roughly 89% of them singletons. The sequenced sample was peripheral blood. Receptors were obtained from a man older than 75 with acute or convalescent COVID-19. Both conserved end residues are part of each CDR3. D genes are given only for firm matches. A clone size is listed for some rows: how often the clone was seen (once, few, many), or a class if it is expanded.

>.|TRBJ2-7|TRBV28|.
TGTGCCAGCAGTTTCCCCCGGGGGAGCTCCTACGAGCAGTACTTC
CASSFPRGSSYEQYF
>TRBD1|TRBJ2-7|TRBV28|.
TGTGCCAGCAGTTCATATTCCGGGGGACAGGGGAGGTTACGGGAGCAGTACTTC
CASSSYSGGQGRLREQYF
>TRBD1|TRBJ1-1|TRBV5-6|.
TGTGCCAGCAGCTTTAGAGCAGGGGGAAGGACTGAAGCTTTCTTT
CASSFRAGGRTEAFF
>.|TRBJ2-3|TRBV11-2|.
TGTGCCAGCAGCATCGGGTGGACAGCTAGCACAGATACGCAGTATTTT
CASSIGWTASTDTQYF
>.|TRBJ2-3|TRBV7-9|.
TGTGCCAGCAGCTTAGGGAGGGGCACAGATACGCAGTATTTT
CASSLGRGTDTQYF
>TRBD1|TRBJ1-6|TRBV30|few
TGTGCCTGGAGGACCCAGGGGGTTGATAATTCACCCCTCCACTTT
CAWRTQGVDNSPLHF
>TRBD1|TRBJ1-1|TRBV3-1/TRBV3-2|.
TGTGCCAGCAGACGACAGGGGGTCACTGAAGCTTTCTTT
CASRRQGVTEAFF
>.|TRBJ1-4|TRBV19|.
TGTGCCAGTAGTATTTCCAGGGTTGAAAAACTGTTTTTT
CASSISRVEKLFF
>TRBD2|TRBJ2-7|TRBV10-3|once
TGTGCCATCAGTGAGTGGGCGGGGGGACACTACGAGCAGTACTTC
CAISEWAGGHYEQYF
>.|TRBJ1-2|TRBV7-9|.
TGTGCCAGCAGCTTGGGCGGAGGATATGGCTACACCTTC
CASSLGGGYGYTF
>TRBD1|TRBJ2-1|TRBV6-4|.
TGTGCCAGCAGTGAGTCCGGGACAGGGACCCTTAATGAGCAGTTCTTC
CASSESGTGTLNEQFF
>TRBD2|TRBJ2-3|TRBV6-1|.
TGTGCCAGCAGTGAATCGGGGGGGGCAGATACGCAGTATTTT
CASSESGGADTQYF
>.|TRBJ1-2|TRBV19|.
TGTGCCAGTACCAACCTTAAGGCAGGGTCGAACTATGGCTACACCTTC
CASTNLKAGSNYGYTF
>.|TRBJ1-3|TRBV5-1|.
TGCGCCAGCAGCTTGAGTGGGGGCGTAGGAAACACCATATATTTT
CASSLSGGVGNTIYF
>.|TRBJ2-1|TRBV7-9|once
TGTGCCAGCAGCCACTCCATTGCCAATGAGCAGTTCTTC
CASSHSIANEQFF
>TRBD2|TRBJ2-7|TRBV7-8|.
TGTGCCAGCAGCGCCCTCTATATTCTAGCGGGGGTCTCCTACGAGCAGTACTTC
CASSALYILAGVSYEQYF
>.|TRBJ2-7|TRBV27|once
TGTGCCAGCAGTTTAGCGGGTTGGAGCTACGAGCAGTACTTC
CASSLAGWSYEQYF
>.|TRBJ1-5|TRBV2|.
TGTGCCAGCAGTAGGACAGCATACAATCAGCCCCAGCATTTT
CASSRTAYNQPQHF
>TRBD1|TRBJ2-7|TRBV27|once
TGTGCCAGCAGTTTCTTGGGACAGGGCGCCTACGAGCAGTACTTC
CASSFLGQGAYEQYF
>.|TRBJ1-2|TRBV7-2|.
TGTGCCAGCAGCCCATCAAACTATGGCTACACCTTC
CASSPSNYGYTF
>TRBD2|TRBJ2-1|TRBV5-1|.
TGCGCCAGCAGCTTGGCGGTAGCGGGGGCCTACAATGAGCAGTTCTTC
CASSLAVAGAYNEQFF
>TRBD1|TRBJ2-1|TRBV27|once
TGTGCCAGCAGTCCCAATTCCAGGGGGCTTAACAATGAGCAGTTCTTC
CASSPNSRGLNNEQFF
>TRBD2|TRBJ2-3|TRBV7-3|.
TGTGCCAGCAGCTTAACTAGCGGGGGCACCACAGATACGCAGTATTTT
CASSLTSGGTTDTQYF
>TRBD1|TRBJ2-1|TRBV3-1/TRBV3-2|.
TGTGCCAGCAGCCAAGATGGAGGACAGGGAATAAATGAGCAGTTCTTC
CASSQDGGQGINEQFF
>.|TRBJ1-1|TRBV5-1|.
TGCGCCAGCAGCTTGGAGCCAACCATGAACACTGAAGCTTTCTTT
CASSLEPTMNTEAFF
>TRBD1|TRBJ1-6|TRBV27|.
TGTGCCAGCAGCCTGTCCGGGACAGGGACTTTCCCACCCCTCCACTTT
CASSLSGTGTFPPLHF
>.|TRBJ1-4|TRBV5-1|.
TGCGCCAGCAGCCCAAACCCGGAAGGAGTGAATGAAAAACTGTTTTTT
CASSPNPEGVNEKLFF
>.|TRBJ2-2|TRBV5-1|.
TGCGCCAGCAGCTACTCCGGGGGGCCAAACACCGGGGAGCTGTTTTTT
CASSYSGGPNTGELFF
>TRBD2|TRBJ2-1|TRBV7-9|.
TGTGCCAGCAGCCCGGGACTAGCGGGGGGCTCCTACAATGAGCAGTTCTTC
CASSPGLAGGSYNEQFF
>.|TRBJ1-4|TRBV10-2|few
TGCGCCAGCAGGTCCAGGGCAACTAATGAAAAACTGTTTTTT
CASRSRATNEKLFF
>TRBD2|TRBJ2-3|TRBV27|.
TGTGCCAGCAGTTCTTTTAGCGGGGGGGCCGCAGATACGCAGTATTTT
CASSSFSGGAADTQYF
>.|TRBJ2-2|TRBV3-1/TRBV3-2|.
TGTGCCAGCCACCCCCGCGGGTTGGGCACCGGGGAGCTGTTTTTT
CASHPRGLGTGELFF
>TRBD1|TRBJ2-1|TRBV7-3|.
TGTGCCAGCAGCTTAATGGGGGACAGGGAGCCCCAGTTCTTC
CASSLMGDREPQFF
>TRBD1|TRBJ2-2|TRBV7-9|.
TGTGCCAGCAGCGCCTTACAGGGGGTCGGGGAGCTGTTTTTT
CASSALQGVGELFF
>.|TRBJ2-7|TRBV3-1/TRBV3-2|.
TGTGCCAGCAGCCAAGTTTCATTGTTCTACGAGCAGTACTTC
CASSQVSLFYEQYF
>TRBD2|TRBJ2-7|TRBV7-2|.
TGTGCCAGCAGCTTAAACGCGGGGGGGCTCGAGCAGTACTTC
CASSLNAGGLEQYF
>.|TRBJ1-1|TRBV6-5|few
TGTGCCAGCAGTTTCGGGGGTTCGGGCACTGAAGCTTTCTTT
CASSFGGSGTEAFF
>TRBD1|TRBJ1-2|TRBV4-1|.
TGCGCCAGCAGCCAAGTAGGGACAGGGCTGCCCCCGTATGGCTACACCTTC
CASSQVGTGLPPYGYTF
>TRBD1|TRBJ2-5|TRBV18|once
TGTGCCAGCTCCTCGAGAGGGACAGCTCAAGAGACCCAGTACTTC
CASSSRGTAQETQYF
>.|TRBJ2-3|TRBV5-5|.
TGTGCCAGCAGTTGGACAGTTCGAGCCACAGATACGCAGTATTTT
CASSWTVRATDTQYF
>.|TRBJ2-5|TRBV18|.
TGTGCCAGCTCACCACCGGAGGACGCCGGACAAGAGACCCAGTACTTC
CASSPPEDAGQETQYF
>.|TRBJ2-5|TRBV5-4|.
TGTGCCAGCAGCTTAGGACAGCCGATCCGAGAGACCCAGTACTTC
CASSLGQPIRETQYF
>.|TRBJ2-1|TRBV7-7|.
TGTGCCAGCAGCTTGGAGGGGATTAACTACAATGAGCAGTTCTTC
CASSLEGINYNEQFF
>TRBD1|TRBJ2-1|TRBV19|.
TGTGCCAGTAGTATAGCGGGACAGGGGATAGCCTACAATGAGCAGTTCTTC
CASSIAGQGIAYNEQFF
>.|TRBJ1-4|TRBV19|.
TGTGCCAGTAGTATGATGCAGATTAATGAAAAACTGTTTTTT
CASSMMQINEKLFF
>TRBD1|TRBJ1-4|TRBV2|.
TGTGCCAGCTCTAGCCTGCCCACAGGGGGCGGTGAAAAACTGTTTTTT
CASSSLPTGGGEKLFF
>TRBD1|TRBJ1-4|TRBV19|.
TGTGCCAGTAGTAACCATCTGGGACAGATCAATGAAAAACTGTTTTTT
CASSNHLGQINEKLFF